A single sample is the source of the 26 T cell receptor beta chains below, sequenced in a study of blood T cell repertoires in COVID-19. Clones were read by immunoSEQ multiplex PCR, and TCRdb kept only the in-frame ones, dropping some. Seen here are around 130,000 clones, about 88% observed once, and the top ten hold 3.5% to 5%. The sample was peripheral blood. The receptors were gathered from a man between 60 and 75 years old with COVID-19, enrolled during active disease.

The J gene is TRBJ1-3, the V gene TRBV5-4; TRBD1 matches 7 bases. Looked up from germline, CDR1 is SGHNT and CDR2 is YYREEE (reference sequence). This CDR3 has 15 amino acids. The J segment lost 0 bases and the V segment lost 4 bases, leaving 4 bases of the junction unmatched. The CDR3 sequence: CASSPTGNSGNTIYF. For the CDR3, the DNA is TGTGCCAGCAGCCCGACAGGGAACTCTGGAAACACCATATATTTT.

The V and J genes are TRBV20-1 and TRBJ2-3, with TRBD2 as a possible D gene (6 bases). There are 11 residues in the CDR3. Trimming cost V 1 base and J 7 bases, with 6 bases left between them. Germline assignment: CDR1 DFQATT and CDR2 SNEGSKA (reference sequence). The CDR3 region has the DNA TGCAGTGCTAGAGGCGGGAATACGCAGTATTTT. Encoded protein: CSARGGNTQYF.

V and J are TRBV3-1 (or the pseudogene TRBV3-2) and TRBJ1-6; D is possibly TRBD1 (5 bases). V was shortened by 1 base and J by 8 bases, with 15 bases between the two germline ends. This CDR3 is built from 16 residues. Germline V CDR1 and CDR2: LGHDT, YNNKEL (reference sequence). For the CDR3, the DNA is TGTGCCAGCAGCCAAGGGAGGGGCCGTACGTATTCACCCCTCCACTTT. Its protein product is CASSQGRGRTYSPLHF.

The rearrangement joins TRBV19 to TRBJ1-5; 12 positions agree with TRBD1. J lost 1 base, V lost 5 bases, and 15 bases had no gene match. CDR3 length: 20 residues. Germline values: CDR1 LNHDA, CDR2 SQIVND (reference sequence). CDR3 region: CASSSNHRDRGRESNQPQHF. The CDR3 DNA follows: TGTGCCAGTAGTTCCAACCACCGGGACAGGGGGCGTGAGAGCAATCAGCCCCAGCATTTT.

In this sample, this clone turned up a few times. This sequence joins TRBV15 and TRBJ1-4; tentatively, D is TRBD1 (6 bases). The ends were cut back, 0 bases at V and 8 bases at J, with 13 bases in the middle. The CDR3 is 15 amino acids. Per the germline V gene, CDR1 is LNHNV and CDR2 is YYDKDF (reference sequence). In nucleotides, the CDR3 is TGTGCCACCAGCAGAGATATCCTAACAGGGGAAAAACTGTTTTTT. It codes for CATSRDILTGEKLFF.

This chain joins TRBV6-1 and TRBJ1-4; D gene uncertain. The CDR3 covers 12 residues. V shed 1 base and J shed 10 bases, with 7 bases lying between them. Germline V gene sequence: CDR1 MNHNS, CDR2 SASEGT. The CDR3 is CASSEDIRKLFF. CDR3 bases: TGTGCCAGCAGTGAAGATATCAGAAAACTGTTTTTT.

V is TRBV5-1 and J is TRBJ2-7; TRBD1 matches 8 bases. The trim removed 3 bases at V and 2 bases at J, leaving 7 bases unmatched. The CDR3 length is 15 residues. Per germline, CDR1 SGHRS and CDR2 YFSETQ. This CDR3 reads CASSYSPQGAYEQYF. DNA for the CDR3: TGCGCCAGCAGCTATTCTCCACAGGGGGCCTACGAGCAGTACTTC.

The chain couples TRBV6-1 to TRBJ2-1; tentatively, D is TRBD2 (5 bases). The germline V gene has CDR1 MNHNS and CDR2 SASEGT. CDR3 size: 15 residues. The germline V and J ends were trimmed by 3 bases and 5 bases, with 14 bases remaining between them. CDR3: CASSDREKLDNEQFF. The CDR3 nucleotides read TGTGCCAGCAGTGACCGGGAAAAATTAGACAATGAGCAGTTCTTC.

CDR3 sequence: CASSVGIRDTQGAANTGELFF. Here the CDR3 DNA reads TGTGCCAGCAGCGTAGGAATCAGGGACACCCAGGGGGCTGCGAACACCGGGGAGCTGTTTTTT. The chain is built from TRBV9 and TRBJ2-2; 8 nucleotides align to TRBD1. Germline V gene sequence: CDR1 SGDLS, CDR2 YYNGEE. The J segment lost 0 bases and the V segment lost 0 bases, leaving 16 bases of the junction unmatched. This CDR3 has 21 amino acids.

The rearrangement links TRBV24-1 to TRBJ1-5, with 7 positions matching TRBD1. The germline V gene encodes CDR1 KGHDR and CDR2 SFDVKD. The V segment lost 5 bases and the J segment 5 bases; nucleotides outside the gene matches: 11. The CDR3 loop spans 16 amino acids. The CDR3 DNA is TGTGCCACCAGTGGTGCCCAGGGGGTTGGGCATCAGCCCCAGCATTTT. Translation gives CATSGAQGVGHQPQHF.

The CDR3 region has the DNA TGTGCCAGCAGAGACAGGGTTCAGGCAGATACGCAGTATTTT. Translation: CASRDRVQADTQYF. The chain joins TRBV6-5 to TRBJ2-3; 7 bases align to TRBD1. Trimming took 6 bases from V and 4 from J; bases not matched to a gene: 7. Germline loops: CDR1 MNHEY, CDR2 SVGAGI. The length of the CDR3 is 14 residues.

This chain joins TRBV5-6 and TRBJ2-1, with 7 bases aligning to TRBD1. CDR3 length: 15 amino acids. J gave up 9 bases and V 1 base, and 10 bases lay outside the gene matches. Germline CDR1 is SGHDT and CDR2 is YYEEEE. The CDR3 coding sequence is TGTGCCAGCAGCTTGTTGGGACAGATCGGACTTGAGCAGTTCTTC. Protein sequence: CASSLLGQIGLEQFF.

This clone has more than one count but fewer than ten. This chain links TRBV7-2 with TRBJ1-1; D not resolved. V dropped 0 bases and J dropped 4 bases, with 9 bases sitting between them. This CDR3 contains 14 residues. The germline gives CDR1 SGHTA, CDR2 FQGNSA. CDR3 region: CASSLAVGSTEAFF. DNA of the CDR3: TGTGCCAGCAGCTTAGCCGTGGGCAGCACTGAAGCTTTCTTT.

The chain joins TRBV6-2 or TRBV6-3 to TRBJ1-2; possibly TRBD1 for D (6 bases). The CDR3 length is 16 residues. Germline CDR1 MNHEY, CDR2 SVGEGT. Trimming removed 5 bases at V and 7 bases at J, with 23 bases between. Here the CDR3 DNA reads TGTGCCAGCAGTCCGCGACAGGCCCGGACTGTATTTGGCTACACCTTC. This encodes CASSPRQARTVFGYTF.

This clone has only one observation. The J gene is TRBJ1-1, the V gene TRBV30; D not certain. This CDR3 region has 15 residues. The germline V and J ends were trimmed by 0 bases and 6 bases, with 17 bases remaining between them. Germline lookup yields CDR1 GTSNPN and CDR2 SVGIG (reference sequence). CDR3 region: CAWSVLEGAHPEAFF. The CDR3 nucleotides read TGTGCCTGGAGTGTACTAGAGGGTGCTCACCCTGAAGCTTTCTTT.

The chain carries TRBV19 and TRBJ2-1, with D tentatively TRBD1 (5 bases). Between the trimmed V and J ends, which lost 1 base and 5 bases, there was a span of 9 bases. This CDR3 has 14 amino acids. CDR1 is LNHDA, CDR2 SQIVND, per germline (reference sequence). The CDR3 bases are TGTGCCAGTAGTATAGCGGCGGACAACAATGAGCAGTTCTTC. Amino acids: CASSIAADNNEQFF.

The chain combines TRBV11-2 with TRBJ1-2, with 7 bases fitting TRBD1. The V segment lost 5 bases and the J segment 2 bases; nucleotides outside the gene matches: 11. Germline-derived CDR1 and CDR2 are SGHAT and FQNNGV. This CDR3 has 16 amino acids. The CDR3 coding sequence is TGTGCCAGCAGCAAACCTACCGGGACAGAGAACTATGGCTACACCTTC. Protein sequence: CASSKPTGTENYGYTF.

This sequence joins TRBV9 and TRBJ2-7; 9 bases map to TRBD2. The CDR3 covers 15 residues. Germline CDR1 SGDLS, CDR2 YYNGEE. J lost 2 bases, V lost 0 bases, and 3 bases had no gene match. The CDR3 region has the DNA TGTGCCAGCAGCGTAGATCCTAGCGGGACCTACGAGCAGTACTTC. Amino acids: CASSVDPSGTYEQYF. Using reference TRBV9 and TRBJ2-7 for the parts outside the CDR3, the full variable domain is DSGVTQTPKHLITATGQRVTLRCSPRSGDLSVYWYQQSLDQGLQFLIQYYNGEERAKGNILERFSAQQFPDLHSELNLSSLELGDSALYFCASSVDPSGTYEQYFGPGTRLTVT.

The rearrangement uses TRBV24-1 and TRBJ1-5; no firm D call. Trimming left V 5 bases short and J 4 bases short, with 5 bases between. The germline CDR1 and CDR2 sequences are KGHDR and SFDVKD. The CDR3 has 12 residues. The CDR3 loop is CATSAPNQPQHF. The CDR3 DNA reads TGTGCCACCAGTGCCCCTAATCAGCCCCAGCATTTT.

In its sample, this clone was seen a few times. The chain links TRBV19 to TRBJ2-2; D is possibly TRBD2 (6 bases). The CDR3 contains 16 residues. CDR1 and CDR2 (germline): LNHDA, SQIVND (reference sequence). V dropped 7 bases and J dropped 5 bases, with 20 bases sitting between them. CDR3 amino acids: CASTPRSNRGTGELFF. CDR3 nucleotide sequence: TGTGCCAGTACTCCTCGGAGCAACCGGGGGACCGGGGAGCTGTTTTTT.

The gene calls are TRBV2 and TRBJ2-1; weak D call: TRBD2 (6 bases). This CDR3 is built from 15 residues. CDR1 SNHLY and CDR2 FYNNEI come from the germline V gene. The ends were cut back, 8 bases at V and 5 bases at J, with 19 bases in the middle. DNA for the CDR3: TGTGCCAGCCCAAGAGGGACTTCTGCGGACAATGAGCAGTTCTTC. Its translation is CASPRGTSADNEQFF.

The V call is TRBV2, the J call TRBJ1-1; 8 bases are a match to TRBD1. The CDR3 covers 15 residues. V shed 2 bases, J shed 8 bases, and the junction held 10 bases outside the gene matches. Germline V CDR1 and CDR2: SNHLY, FYNNEI. CDR3 residues: CASSEIVQGAGEAFF. Written as DNA, the CDR3 is TGTGCCAGCAGTGAAATCGTGCAGGGGGCTGGGGAAGCTTTCTTT.

V gene TRBV4-1 combines with J gene TRBJ1-1; TRBD1 matches 9 bases. This CDR3 comprises 15 residues. V was pared by 2 bases and J by 5 bases, with 6 bases of the junction left unmatched. Germline values: CDR1 MGHRA, CDR2 YSYEKL. The CDR3: CASSQPGTGWTEAFF. The CDR3 nucleotides read TGCGCCAGCAGCCAACCCGGGACAGGGTGGACTGAAGCTTTCTTT.

The chain is built from TRBV12-5 and TRBJ1-1, with 9 bases matching TRBD1. V lost 0 bases, J lost 5 bases, and 7 bases stayed unmatched. The CDR3 loop spans 16 amino acids. Germline loops: CDR1 LGHNT, CDR2 FRNRAP. As DNA, the CDR3 is TGTGCTAGTGGTTTGGTCCCAAACAGGGGGCGAACTGAAGCTTTCTTT. Encoded protein: CASGLVPNRGRTEAFF.

Notes on this clone: This sample includes further DNA sequences coding for the same CDR3. The rearrangement uses TRBV24-1 and TRBJ2-5; perhaps TRBD1 as D (5 bases). V lost 5 bases, J lost 2 bases, and 11 bases lay in between. The germline CDR1 and CDR2 sequences are KGHDR and SFDVKD. This CDR3 contains 14 residues. CDR3 amino acids: CATSGQGGQETQYF. The CDR3 DNA follows: TGTGCCACCAGTGGGCAGGGCGGTCAAGAGACCCAGTACTTC.

The chain employs TRBV10-3 and TRBJ1-1; TRBD1 matches 10 bases. The CDR3 is made up of 13 amino acids. Losses at the gene ends were 4 bases for V and 4 bases for J; bases not matched to a gene: 0. From germline, CDR1 is ENHRY and CDR2 SYGVKD. The DNA of the CDR3 is TGTGCCATCAGTGGGGACAGGGGCACTGAAGCTTTCTTT. As protein: CAISGDRGTEAFF.